This T cell receptor beta chain derives from a study of T cell responses to AZD1222 COVID-19 vaccine. Study outcomes and limitations: Spike-specific TCR breadth and depth both grew after two AZD1222 doses. Females made up more of the donors, who were largely white British, and clonal diversity may have come out too low. Unmutated variant regions are reportedly the target of nearly half of TCRs that are spike-specific.

Comment on this clone: Its antigen is unidentified.

Second-dose schedules of about 4 or about 12 weeks were combined. This CDR3 comprises 16 residues. Germline V gene sequence: CDR1 MNHEY, CDR2 SMNVEV (reference sequence). The V and J ends lost 2 bases and 6 bases respectively, with 20 bases between them. Method: immunoSEQ multiplex PCR; TCRdb's copy keeps in-frame clones and lacks some. The data contain tens of thousands of clones, roughly 80% of them singletons. This chain links TRBV27 with TRBJ2-7, with D perhaps TRBD1 or TRBD2 (6 bases each). The sample in question was peripheral blood, obtained 28 days after the second AZD1222 dose. The receptor was isolated from an adult who received the AZD1222 COVID-19 vaccine. CDR3 bases: TGTGCCAGCAGTTTACGCTCCCCGACAGGAGGGGGCGAGCAGTACTTC. Residues: CASSLRSPTGGGEQYF.